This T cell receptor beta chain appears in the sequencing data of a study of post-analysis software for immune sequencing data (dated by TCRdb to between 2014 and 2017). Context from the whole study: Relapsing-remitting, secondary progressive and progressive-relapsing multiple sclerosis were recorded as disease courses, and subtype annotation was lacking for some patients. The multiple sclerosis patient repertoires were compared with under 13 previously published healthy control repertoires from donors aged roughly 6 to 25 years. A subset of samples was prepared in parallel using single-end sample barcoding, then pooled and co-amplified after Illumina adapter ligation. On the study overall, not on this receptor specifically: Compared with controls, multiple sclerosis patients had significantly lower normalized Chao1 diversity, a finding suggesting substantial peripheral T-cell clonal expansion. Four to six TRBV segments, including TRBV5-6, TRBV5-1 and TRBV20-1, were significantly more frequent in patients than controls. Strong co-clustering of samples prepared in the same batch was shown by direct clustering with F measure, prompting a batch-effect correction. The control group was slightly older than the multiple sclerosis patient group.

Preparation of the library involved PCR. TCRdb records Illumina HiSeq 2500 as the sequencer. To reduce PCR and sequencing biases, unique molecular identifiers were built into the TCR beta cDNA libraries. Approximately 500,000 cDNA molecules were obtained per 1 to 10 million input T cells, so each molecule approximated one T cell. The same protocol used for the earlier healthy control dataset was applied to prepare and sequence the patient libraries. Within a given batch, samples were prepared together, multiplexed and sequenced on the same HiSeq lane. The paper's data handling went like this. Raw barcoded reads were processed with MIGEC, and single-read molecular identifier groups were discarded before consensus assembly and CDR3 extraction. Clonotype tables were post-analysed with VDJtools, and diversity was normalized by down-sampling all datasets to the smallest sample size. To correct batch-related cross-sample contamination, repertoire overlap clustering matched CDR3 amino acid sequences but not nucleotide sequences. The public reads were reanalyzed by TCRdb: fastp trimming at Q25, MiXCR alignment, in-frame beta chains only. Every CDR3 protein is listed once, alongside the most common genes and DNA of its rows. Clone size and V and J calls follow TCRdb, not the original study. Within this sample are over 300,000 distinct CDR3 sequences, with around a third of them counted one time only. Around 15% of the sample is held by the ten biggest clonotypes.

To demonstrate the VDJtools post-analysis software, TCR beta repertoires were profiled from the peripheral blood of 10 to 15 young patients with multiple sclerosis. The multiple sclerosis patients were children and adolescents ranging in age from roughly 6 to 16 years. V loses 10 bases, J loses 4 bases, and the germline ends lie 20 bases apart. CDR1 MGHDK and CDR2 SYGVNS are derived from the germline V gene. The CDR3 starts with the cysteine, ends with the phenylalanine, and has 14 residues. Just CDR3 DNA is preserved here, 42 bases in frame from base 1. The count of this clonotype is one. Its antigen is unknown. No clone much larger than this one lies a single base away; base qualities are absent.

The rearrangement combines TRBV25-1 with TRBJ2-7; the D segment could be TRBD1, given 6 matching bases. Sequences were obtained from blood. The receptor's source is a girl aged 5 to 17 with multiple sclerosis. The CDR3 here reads CATINPYQGYEQYF. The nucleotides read TGTGCCACCATAAACCCGTACCAGGGGTACGAGCAGTACTTC.